This T cell receptor beta chain originates from a study of blood T cell repertoires in COVID-19. Overall study: The United States, Italy and Spain were the sources of the acute and convalescent COVID-19 samples.

This CDR3 comprises 14 residues. CDR1 is MNHEY and CDR2 is SVGAGI in the germline V gene. Trimming cost V 6 bases and J 3 bases; bases outside gene matches: 6. Sequenced by immunoSEQ multiplex PCR; TCRdb stores in-frame clones only, minus some. The repertoire holds about 300,000 clones, with 84% as singletons. Enrollment of patients from Seattle took place during active infection, with longitudinal follow-up. V usage is TRBV6-5 and J usage is TRBJ2-3, with 7 bases fitting TRBD2. This sequence was found in a human donor with COVID-19, enrolled during active disease. The donor label of this sample is uncertain. The sequenced sample was peripheral blood. The CDR3 DNA sequence: TGTGCCAGCAGCCGAGGACTAGTTACAGATACGCAGTATTTT. It is translated as CASSRGLVTDTQYF.